Shown below are 5 T cell receptor beta chains from a single sample sequenced in a study of blood T cell repertoires in COVID-19. This table comes from immunoSEQ multiplex PCR, and its TCRdb copy is limited to in-frame clones, with some not included. The sample lists about 270,000 clones, more than 80% occurring once. The source material was PBMCs or T cells enriched from blood (not recorded which). The source is a woman between 18 and 30 years old who had recovered from COVID-19.

For this clone: Other DNA sequences within the sample encode an identical CDR3. The chain couples TRBV20-1 to TRBJ1-2; D might be TRBD1 (6 bases). The germline gives CDR1 DFQATT, CDR2 SNEGSKA (reference sequence). Trimming cost V 5 bases and J 5 bases, with 9 bases left between them. The CDR3 consists of 11 residues. The CDR3 reads CSASDSYGYTF. The CDR3 DNA follows: TGCAGTGCTTCGGACAGTTATGGCTACACCTTC.

CDR3 DNA sequence: TGTGCCAGCAGCGCAGACAGGGAGCGTAATTCACCCCTCCACTTT. Translation: CASSADRERNSPLHF. The rearrangement uses TRBV7-6 and TRBJ1-6; 7 bases agree with TRBD1. Germline V gene lookup returns CDR1 SGHVS and CDR2 FNYEAQ. The ends lost 5 bases at V and 6 bases at J; junction bases unmatched: 7. The length of the CDR3 is 15 residues.

DNA of the CDR3: TGCGCCAGCAGCTTGGAAGTAGGAGACGATACGCAGTATTTT. It codes for CASSLEVGDDTQYF. V is TRBV5-1 and J is TRBJ2-3; D gene unclear. The CDR3 is 14 amino acids. The germline V gene has CDR1 SGHRS and CDR2 YFSETQ. V shed 0 bases and J shed 6 bases, with 11 bases lying between them.

V and J are TRBV6-6 and TRBJ1-1, with D perhaps TRBD1 (5 bases). Germline V CDR1 and CDR2: MNHNY, SVGAGI (reference sequence). CDR3 length: 13 amino acids. Trimming stripped 6 bases from V and 1 base from J, with 9 bases between. The CDR3 DNA reads TGTGCCAGCAGAATAACAGGGAACACTGAAGCTTTCTTT. This sequence encodes CASRITGNTEAFF.

The chain recombines TRBV7-6 with TRBJ1-1; no definite D call. This CDR3 region has 13 residues. Trimming shortened V by 2 bases and J by 7 bases, and 11 bases separated the two germline ends. Germline V gene data show CDR1 as SGHVS and CDR2 as FNYEAQ. For the CDR3, the DNA is TGTGCCAGCAGCTTAAGAGGAGAGGGTGAAGCTTTCTTT. This codes for CASSLRGEGEAFF.